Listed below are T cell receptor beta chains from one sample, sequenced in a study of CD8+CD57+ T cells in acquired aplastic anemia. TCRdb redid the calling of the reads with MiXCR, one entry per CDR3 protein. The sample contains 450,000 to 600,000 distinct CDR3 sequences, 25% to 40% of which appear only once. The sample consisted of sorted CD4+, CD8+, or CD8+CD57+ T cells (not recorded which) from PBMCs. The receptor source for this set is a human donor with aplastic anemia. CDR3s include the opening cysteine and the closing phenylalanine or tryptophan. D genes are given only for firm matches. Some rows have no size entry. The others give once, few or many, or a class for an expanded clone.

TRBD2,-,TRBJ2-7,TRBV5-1,CASSLRTSGAGSYEQYF,TGCGCCAGCAGCTTGAGGACTAGCGGAGCGGGCTCCTACGAGCAGTACTTC
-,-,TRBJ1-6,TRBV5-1,CASSLAGSAYNSPLHF,TGCGCCAGCAGCTTGGCAGGAAGCGCATATAATTCACCCCTCCACTTT
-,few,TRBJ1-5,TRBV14,CASSQYNEGGALWVQPQHF,TGTGCCAGCAGCCAGTATAACGAGGGTGGGGCGCTCTGGGTTCAGCCCCAGCATTTT
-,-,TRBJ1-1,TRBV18,CASSLLDTPLNTEAFF,TGTGCCAGCTCACTCCTCGACACCCCCTTGAACACTGAAGCTTTCTTT
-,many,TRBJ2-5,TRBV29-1,CSVGGETQYF,TGCAGCGTTGGGGGAGAGACCCAGTACTTC
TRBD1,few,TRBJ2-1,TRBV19,CASRGQPSTDEQFF,TGTGCCAGTAGGGGACAGCCCTCGACCGATGAGCAGTTCTTC
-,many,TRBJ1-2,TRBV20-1,CSAITQDNYGYTF,TGCAGTGCTATTACACAGGATAACTATGGCTACACCTTC
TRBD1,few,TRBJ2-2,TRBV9,CASSVGHRGAGELFF,TGTGCCAGCAGCGTCGGACACAGGGGGGCCGGGGAGCTGTTTTTT
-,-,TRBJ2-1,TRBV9,CASSVEGGPYEQFF,TGTGCCAGCAGCGTAGAGGGGGGCCCGTATGAGCAGTTCTTC
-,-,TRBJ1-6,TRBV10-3,CAISESKGRNSPLHF,TGTGCCATCAGTGAGTCTAAGGGCCGTAATTCACCCCTCCACTTT
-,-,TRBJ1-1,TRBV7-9,CASSLADIGVARTEAFF,TGTGCCAGCAGCTTAGCGGATATCGGGGTGGCGAGAACTGAAGCTTTCTTT
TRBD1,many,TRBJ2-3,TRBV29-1,CSVVKDRGTDTQYF,TGCAGCGTTGTAAAGGACAGGGGCACAGATACGCAGTATTTT
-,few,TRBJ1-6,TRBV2,CTSTGLPRSPPLHF,TGTACCAGCACGGGACTCCCCCGCAGTCCACCCCTCCACTTT
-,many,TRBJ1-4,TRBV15,CATSRDRGAREKLFF,TGTGCCACCAGCAGAGATCGGGGGGCCCGGGAAAAACTGTTTTTT
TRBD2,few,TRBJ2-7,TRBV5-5,CASSLTGTSKHEQYF,TGTGCCAGCAGCTTGACCGGGACTAGCAAACACGAGCAGTACTTC
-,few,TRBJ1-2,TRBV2,CASSQDEGFGGYTF,TGTGCCAGCAGCCAAGACGAAGGGTTCGGCGGCTACACCTTC
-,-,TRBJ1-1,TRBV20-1,CSASNRVVGPEALF,TGCAGTGCTAGCAACAGGGTTGTGGGGCCTGAAGCTCTCTTT
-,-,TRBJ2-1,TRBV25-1,CASSQLGYEQFF,TGTGCCAGCAGTCAACTTGGGTATGAGCAGTTCTTC
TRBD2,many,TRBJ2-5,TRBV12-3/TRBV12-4,CASSSGTSGGTQYF,TGTGCCAGCAGCTCGGGGACTAGCGGGGGGACCCAGTACTTC
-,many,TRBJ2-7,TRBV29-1,CSAQTGPGQQYF,TGCAGCGCCCAGACAGGTCCTGGGCAGCAGTACTTC
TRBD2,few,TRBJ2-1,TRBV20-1,CSADPGTSSDEQFF,TGCAGTGCTGATCCCGGGACTAGCTCGGATGAGCAGTTCTTC
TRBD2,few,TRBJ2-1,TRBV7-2,CASNRASGRGNEQFF,TGTGCCAGCAACCGAGCTAGCGGGAGGGGCAATGAGCAGTTCTTC
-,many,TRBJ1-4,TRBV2,CASSGRINEKLFF,TGTGCCAGCAGTGGCAGGATTAATGAAAAACTGTTTTTT
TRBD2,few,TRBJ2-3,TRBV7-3,CASSTSGNTDTQYF,TGTGCCAGCAGCACTAGCGGGAACACAGATACGCAGTATTTT
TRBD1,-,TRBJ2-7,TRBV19,CASSIQGRGYEQYF,TGTGCCAGTAGTATTCAGGGCAGGGGGTACGAGCAGTACTTC
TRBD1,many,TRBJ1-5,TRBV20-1,CSAEDPGTGDQPQHF,TGCAGTGCGGAAGACCCCGGGACAGGGGACCAGCCCCAGCATTTT
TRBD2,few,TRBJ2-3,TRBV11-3,CASSLGLAGGLSTDTQYF,TGTGCCAGCAGCTTGGGACTAGCGGGGGGCCTCAGCACAGATACGCAGTATTTT
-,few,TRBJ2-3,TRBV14,CASSQAVYADTQYF,TGTGCCAGCAGCCAGGCTGTGTACGCAGATACGCAGTATTTT
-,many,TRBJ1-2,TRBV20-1,CSARVSEEPYGYTF,TGCAGTGCTAGAGTCTCAGAGGAACCATATGGCTACACCTTC
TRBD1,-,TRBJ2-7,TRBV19,CASSQQGVSSYEQYF,TGTGCCAGTAGCCAACAGGGGGTTAGCTCCTACGAGCAGTACTTC
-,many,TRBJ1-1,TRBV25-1,CASRALGMNTEAFF,TGTGCCAGCAGAGCATTAGGAATGAACACTGAAGCTTTCTTT
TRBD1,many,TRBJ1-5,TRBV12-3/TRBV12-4,CASSSGQGPNQPQHF,TGTGCCAGCAGTTCCGGACAGGGACCAAATCAGCCCCAGCATTTT
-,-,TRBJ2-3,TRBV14,CASSEALGTDTDTQYF,TGTGCCAGCAGTGAAGCGTTGGGGACCGACACAGATACGCAGTATTTT
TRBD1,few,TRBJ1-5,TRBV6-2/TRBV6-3,CASSRGQAGNQPQHF,TGTGCCAGCAGCCGGGGACAGGCCGGGAATCAGCCCCAGCATTTT
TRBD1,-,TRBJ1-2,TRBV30,CAGQGVGHTF,TGTGCCGGACAGGGGGTTGGCCACACCTTC
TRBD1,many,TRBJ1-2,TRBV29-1,CSVNRGIGGGYTF,TGCAGCGTGAACAGGGGAATAGGAGGGGGCTACACCTTC
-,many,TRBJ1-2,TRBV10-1,CAITTLRQHYGYTF,TGCGCCATCACTACCCTGAGACAGCACTATGGCTACACCTTC
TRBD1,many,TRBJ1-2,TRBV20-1,CSALDRGRGGYTF,TGCAGTGCTCTGGACAGGGGGCGAGGAGGCTACACCTTC
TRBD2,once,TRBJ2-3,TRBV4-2,CANTLPGTSGMDTQYF,TGTGCCAACACCCTACCCGGGACTAGCGGGATGGATACGCAGTATTTT
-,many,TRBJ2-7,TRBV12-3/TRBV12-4,CASSGRTQLYEQYF,TGTGCCAGCAGTGGACGGACGCAGCTCTACGAGCAGTACTTC
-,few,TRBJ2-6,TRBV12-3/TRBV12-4,CASSFAHNSGANVLTF,TGTGCCAGCAGTTTCGCACACAACTCTGGGGCCAACGTCCTGACTTTC
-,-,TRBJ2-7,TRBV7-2,CASSQTPGTRYYEQYF,TGTGCCAGCAGCCAAACCCCCGGGACAAGGTACTACGAGCAGTACTTC
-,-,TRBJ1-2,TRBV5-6,CASSLVQHIVRGSYGYTF,TGTGCCAGCAGCCTGGTACAGCACATAGTTCGTGGCAGCTATGGCTACACCTTC
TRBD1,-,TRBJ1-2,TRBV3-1,CASSGTGQGYGYTF,TGTGCCAGCAGCGGTACGGGACAGGGTTATGGCTACACCTTC
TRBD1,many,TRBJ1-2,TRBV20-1,CSAVGTGANYGYTF,TGCAGTGCTGTGGGGACAGGGGCTAACTATGGCTACACCTTC
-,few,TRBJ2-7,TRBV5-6,CASLLWGGYYEQYF,TGTGCCAGCCTTCTTTGGGGAGGATACTACGAGCAGTACTTC
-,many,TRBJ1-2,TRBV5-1,CASRENLSYGYTF,TGCGCCAGCAGGGAGAACCTGTCCTATGGCTACACCTTC
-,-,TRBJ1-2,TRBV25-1,CASSSQGPNYGYTF,TGTGCCAGCAGTTCCCAGGGGCCTAACTATGGCTACACCTTC
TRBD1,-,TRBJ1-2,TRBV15,CATSETGDGYTF,TGTGCCACCAGCGAAACAGGGGATGGCTACACCTTC
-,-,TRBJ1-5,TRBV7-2,CASSPTGDGGQPQHF,TGTGCCAGCAGTCCTACGGGGGACGGGGGTCAGCCCCAGCATTTT
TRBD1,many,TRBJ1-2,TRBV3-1,CASSQGQGDYGYTF,TGTGCCAGCAGCCAGGGACAGGGCGACTATGGCTACACCTTC
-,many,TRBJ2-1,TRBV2,CASSDGLMQANEQFF,TGTGCCAGCAGTGATGGGCTCATGCAGGCGAATGAGCAGTTCTTC
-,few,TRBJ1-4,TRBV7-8,CASSNRETNEKLFF,TGTGCCAGCAGTAACCGGGAAACTAATGAAAAACTGTTTTTT
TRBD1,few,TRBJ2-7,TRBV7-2,CASSLWTGGDEQYF,TGTGCCAGCAGCTTATGGACAGGGGGCGACGAGCAGTACTTC